The rows below give T cell receptor beta chains drawn from one sample of a study of cytomegalovirus exposure and HLA in healthy donors. Method: immunoSEQ multiplex PCR; TCRdb's copy keeps in-frame clones and lacks some. The data show roughly 200,000 clones, around 77% seen once. The specimen was PBMCs. The receptors here all came from a woman aged 25 to 39 in good health and CMV-seronegative. CDR3s include the opening cysteine and the closing phenylalanine or tryptophan. Fields, in order: D gene, clone size, V gene, J gene, CDR3 DNA, CDR3 protein. A D gene is named only where the DNA matches it firmly. Clone size is shown for a subset of rows, as once, few, many or a class of expanded clone.

d_call: TRBD1; clone_size: -; v_call: TRBV9; j_call: TRBJ1-2; cdr3_nt: TGTGCCAGCAGTGATAGTGGGACAGACTATGGCTACACCTTC; cdr3_aa: CASSDSGTDYGYTF
d_call: TRBD2; clone_size: -; v_call: TRBV12-5; j_call: TRBJ2-3; cdr3_nt: TGTGCTAGTGGTTTGGTACTTTTAGCGGGAGCCGAGACAGATACGCAGTATTTT; cdr3_aa: CASGLVLLAGAETDTQYF
d_call: TRBD1; clone_size: -; v_call: TRBV5-8; j_call: TRBJ1-6; cdr3_nt: TGTGCCAGCAGCTACGGACAGGCCTATAATTCACCCCTCCACTTT; cdr3_aa: CASSYGQAYNSPLHF
d_call: -; clone_size: -; v_call: TRBV2; j_call: TRBJ2-5; cdr3_nt: TGTGCCAGCTATCGCGCTCGTGGAGAGACCCAGTACTTC; cdr3_aa: CASYRARGETQYF
d_call: -; clone_size: -; v_call: TRBV7-9; j_call: TRBJ1-1; cdr3_nt: TGTGCCAGCAGCTCCGACGGAGAGAACACTGAAGCTTTCTTT; cdr3_aa: CASSSDGENTEAFF
d_call: TRBD2; clone_size: once; v_call: TRBV18; j_call: TRBJ2-5; cdr3_nt: TGTGCCAGCTCACCACTAGCGGGAGATGAGACCCAGTACTTC; cdr3_aa: CASSPLAGDETQYF
d_call: -; clone_size: few; v_call: TRBV2; j_call: TRBJ1-1; cdr3_nt: TGTGCCAGCAGTGAAGGTCAGTTGGGGCACACTGAAGCTTTCTTT; cdr3_aa: CASSEGQLGHTEAFF
d_call: TRBD2; clone_size: -; v_call: TRBV13; j_call: TRBJ2-3; cdr3_nt: TGTGCCAGCTGCGACGGGGGGACTTTCACAGATACGCAGTATTTT; cdr3_aa: CASCDGGTFTDTQYF
d_call: TRBD2; clone_size: -; v_call: TRBV5-6; j_call: TRBJ2-7; cdr3_nt: TGTGCCAGCAGCTTAGGACTAGCGGGGGGCTCCCTCCTAGGGGAGCAGTACTTC; cdr3_aa: CASSLGLAGGSLLGEQYF
d_call: -; clone_size: -; v_call: TRBV6-5; j_call: TRBJ2-7; cdr3_nt: TGTGCCAGCAGTTACTCAAGGGGAACCTACGAGCAGTACTTC; cdr3_aa: CASSYSRGTYEQYF
d_call: TRBD2; clone_size: -; v_call: TRBV27; j_call: TRBJ2-1; cdr3_nt: TGTGCCAGCAGCCCCCAGGGACTAGCGGGAATCGGGTACAATGAGCAGTTCTTC; cdr3_aa: CASSPQGLAGIGYNEQFF